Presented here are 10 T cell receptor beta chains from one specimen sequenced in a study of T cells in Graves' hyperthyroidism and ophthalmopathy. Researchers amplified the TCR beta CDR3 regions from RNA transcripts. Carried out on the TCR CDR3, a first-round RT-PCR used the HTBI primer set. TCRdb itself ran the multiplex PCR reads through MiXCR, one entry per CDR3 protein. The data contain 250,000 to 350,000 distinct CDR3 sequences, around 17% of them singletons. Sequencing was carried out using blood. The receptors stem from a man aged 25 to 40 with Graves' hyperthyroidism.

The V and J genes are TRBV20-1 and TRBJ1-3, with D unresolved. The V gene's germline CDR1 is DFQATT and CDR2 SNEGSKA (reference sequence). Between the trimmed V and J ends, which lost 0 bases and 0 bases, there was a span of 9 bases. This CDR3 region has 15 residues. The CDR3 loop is CSARDQHSSGNTIYF. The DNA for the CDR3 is TGCAGTGCTAGAGATCAACACAGCTCTGGAAACACCATATATTTT.

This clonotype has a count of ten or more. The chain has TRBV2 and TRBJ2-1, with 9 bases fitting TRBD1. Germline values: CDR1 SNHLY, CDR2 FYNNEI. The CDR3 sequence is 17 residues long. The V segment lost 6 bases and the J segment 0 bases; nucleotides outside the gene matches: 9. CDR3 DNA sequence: TGTGCCAGCAGGGAACTACCGACAGGGGGCTCCTACAATGAGCAGTTCTTC. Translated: CASRELPTGGSYNEQFF.

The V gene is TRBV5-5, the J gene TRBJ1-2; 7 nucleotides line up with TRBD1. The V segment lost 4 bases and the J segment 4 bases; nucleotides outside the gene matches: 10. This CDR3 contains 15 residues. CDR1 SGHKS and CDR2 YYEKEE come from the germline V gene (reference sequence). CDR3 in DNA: TGTGCCAGCAGCCGACAACTTGACAGGGCCTATGGCTACACCTTC. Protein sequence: CASSRQLDRAYGYTF.

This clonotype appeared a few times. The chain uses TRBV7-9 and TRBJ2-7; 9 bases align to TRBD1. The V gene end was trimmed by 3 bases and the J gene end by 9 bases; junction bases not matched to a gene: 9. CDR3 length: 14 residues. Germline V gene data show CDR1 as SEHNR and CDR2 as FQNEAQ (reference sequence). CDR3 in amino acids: CASSFPGQGSSQYF. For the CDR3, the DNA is TGTGCCAGCAGCTTCCCGGGACAGGGAAGTTCGCAGTACTTC. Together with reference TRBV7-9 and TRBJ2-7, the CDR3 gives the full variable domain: DTGVSQNPRHKITKRGQNVTFRCDPISEHNRLYWYRQTLGQGPEFLTYFQNEAQLEKSRLLSDRFSAERPKGSFSTLEIQRTEQGDSAMYLCASSFPGQGSSQYFGPGTRLTVT.

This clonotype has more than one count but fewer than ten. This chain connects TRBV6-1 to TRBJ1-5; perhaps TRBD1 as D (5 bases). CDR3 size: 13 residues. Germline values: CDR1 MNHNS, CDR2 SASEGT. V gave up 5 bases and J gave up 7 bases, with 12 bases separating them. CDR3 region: CASSSTAIQPQHF. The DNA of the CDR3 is TGTGCCAGCAGTTCGACAGCCATCCAGCCCCAGCATTTT.

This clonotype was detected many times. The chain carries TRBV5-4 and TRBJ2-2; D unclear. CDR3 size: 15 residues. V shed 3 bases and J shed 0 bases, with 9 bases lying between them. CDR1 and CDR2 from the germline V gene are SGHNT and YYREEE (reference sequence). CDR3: CASSSTSANTGELFF. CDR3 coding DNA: TGTGCCAGCAGCTCGACGTCGGCGAACACCGGGGAGCTGTTTTTT.

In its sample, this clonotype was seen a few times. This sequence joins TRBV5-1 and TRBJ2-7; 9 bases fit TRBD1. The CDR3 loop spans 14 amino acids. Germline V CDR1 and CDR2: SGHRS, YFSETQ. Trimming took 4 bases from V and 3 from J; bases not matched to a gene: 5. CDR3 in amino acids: CASSPSTGGYEQYF. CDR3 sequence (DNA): TGCGCCAGCAGCCCATCGACAGGGGGCTACGAGCAGTACTTC.

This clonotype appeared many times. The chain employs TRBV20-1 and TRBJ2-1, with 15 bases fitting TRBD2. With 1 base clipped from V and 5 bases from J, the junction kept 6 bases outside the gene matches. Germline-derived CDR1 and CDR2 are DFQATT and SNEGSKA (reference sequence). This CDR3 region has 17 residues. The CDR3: CSARAPGLAGGDNEQFF. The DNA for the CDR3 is TGCAGTGCTAGAGCTCCGGGACTAGCGGGAGGTGACAATGAGCAGTTCTTC.

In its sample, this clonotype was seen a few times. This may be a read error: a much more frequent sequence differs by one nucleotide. The CDR3 region is CASGYREYNEQFF. In nucleotides, the CDR3 is TGTGCCAGCGGTTACAGGGAATACAATGAGCAGTTCTTC. The V gene is TRBV6-2 or TRBV6-3, the J gene TRBJ2-1; possibly TRBD1 for D (6 bases). CDR3 size: 13 residues. Germline CDR1 MNHEY, CDR2 SVGEGT.

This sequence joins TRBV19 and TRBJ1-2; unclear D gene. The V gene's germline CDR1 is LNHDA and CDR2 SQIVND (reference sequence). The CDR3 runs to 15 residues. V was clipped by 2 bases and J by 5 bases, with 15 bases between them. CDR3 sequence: CASSIRSGSLYGYTF. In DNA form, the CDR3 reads TGTGCCAGTAGTATAAGGTCGGGAAGCTTATATGGCTACACCTTC.